These 31 T cell receptor beta chains were all obtained from the same sample, sequenced in a study of shared clonotypes between healthy human individuals. This table comes from immunoSEQ multiplex PCR, and its TCRdb copy is limited to in-frame clones, with some not included. This table holds some 500,000 clones, 70% to 85% found once. The source material was PBMCs. These receptors all come from a woman in her 40s in good health. Some clones in this sample may be carry-over from other donors' samples.

The genes are TRBV30 and TRBJ2-2; a weak D match, TRBD2 (6 bases). V was clipped by 2 bases and J by 6 bases, with 10 bases between them. CDR1 and CDR2 (germline): GTSNPN, SVGIG (reference sequence). The CDR3 covers 13 residues. In nucleotides, the CDR3 is TGTGCCTGGAGTCCAAGACTAGCCGGGGAGCTGTTTTTT. Amino acid sequence: CAWSPRLAGELFF.

This clone has a count of ten or more. The V gene is TRBV30, the J gene TRBJ1-2; D is perhaps TRBD1 (5 bases). There are 14 residues in the CDR3. V lost 2 bases to trimming and J lost 0 bases, with 10 bases between them. Germline V gives CDR1 GTSNPN, CDR2 SVGIG (reference sequence). CDR3 coding DNA: TGTGCCTGGAGTCGGGACCGAGCTAACTATGGCTACACCTTC. Its protein is CAWSRDRANYGYTF. Full variable domain (rest looked up from reference TRBV30 and TRBJ1-2): SQTIHQWPATLVQPVGSPLSLECTVEGTSNPNLYWYRQAAGRGLQLLFYSVGIGQISSEVPQNLSASRPQDRQFILSSKKLLLSDSGFYLCAWSRDRANYGYTFGSGTRLTVV.

The genes are TRBV6-5 and TRBJ1-4; tentative D call: TRBD1 (5 bases). Trimming cost V 2 bases and J 3 bases, with 10 bases left between them. This CDR3 is 15 amino acids long. The germline V gene has CDR1 MNHEY and CDR2 SVGAGI. CDR3 nucleotides: TGTGCCAGCAGTTACCTCCAGGGCGCTAATGAAAAACTGTTTTTT. This translates into CASSYLQGANEKLFF.

This rearrangement joins TRBV9 to TRBJ1-1; no firm D call. The CDR3 has 14 residues. The germline V gene encodes CDR1 SGDLS and CDR2 YYNGEE. V gave up 4 bases and J gave up 4 bases, with 14 bases separating them. The CDR3 DNA reads as TGTGCCAGCAGCCCCCACTTGGTCCCCACTGAAGCTTTCTTT. Translation: CASSPHLVPTEAFF.

This clone was recorded at least ten times. The V call is TRBV18, the J call TRBJ2-5; no clear D gene. Trimming stripped 4 bases from V and 6 bases from J, with 15 bases between. The CDR3 length is 14 residues. Per germline, CDR1 KGHSH and CDR2 LQKENI. The chain's CDR3 is CASSLEDARKTQYF. CDR3 bases: TGTGCCAGCTCACTAGAGGACGCGCGGAAGACCCAGTACTTC.

This chain joins TRBV27 and TRBJ2-4; TRBD1 agrees at 9 bases. From germline, CDR1 is MNHEY and CDR2 SMNVEV (reference sequence). The CDR3 has 16 amino acids. With 7 bases clipped from V and 8 bases from J, the junction kept 15 bases outside the gene matches. The CDR3 DNA sequence: TGTGCCAGCATCGGCCCCGGGGACAGGGCACGACACATTCAGTACTTC. It codes for CASIGPGDRARHIQYF.

V and J are TRBV7-2 and TRBJ2-2; 8 positions agree with TRBD2. CDR3 size: 16 residues. Germline CDR1 and CDR2: SGHTA and FQGNSA. The trim removed 5 bases at V and 2 bases at J, leaving 7 bases unmatched. The CDR3 bases are TGTGCCAGCAGCCCCCGGGGGGGGATAAACACCGGGGAGCTGTTTTTT. Its protein product is CASSPRGGINTGELFF.

CDR3 in amino acids: CATSKTSGRVLYEQFF. The CDR3 DNA sequence: TGTGCCACCAGCAAAACTAGCGGGAGGGTTTTGTATGAGCAGTTCTTC. The genes are TRBV15 and TRBJ2-1; 13 bases are shared with TRBD2. The J segment lost 8 bases and the V segment lost 4 bases, leaving 8 bases of the junction unmatched. The germline V gene encodes CDR1 LNHNV and CDR2 YYDKDF (reference sequence). The CDR3 is 16 amino acids.

V usage is TRBV7-2 and J usage is TRBJ2-1; 9 bases map to TRBD2. The CDR3 loop spans 15 amino acids. Trimming cost V 1 base and J 9 bases; bases outside gene matches: 7. From germline, CDR1 is SGHTA and CDR2 FQGNSA. In nucleotides, the CDR3 is TGTGCCAGCAGCTTAGTCCTCGGGACTAGCTTTGAGCAGTTCTTC. It specifies CASSLVLGTSFEQFF.

This clone was recorded a few times. This chain joins TRBV7-2 and TRBJ2-7, with 10 bases identical to TRBD2. The V and J ends lost 1 base and 4 bases, in that order; junction bases with no gene match: 4. This CDR3 spans 15 amino acids. Per germline, CDR1 SGHTA and CDR2 FQGNSA. The CDR3 region is CASSLVSSGSYEQYF. The CDR3 region has the DNA TGTGCCAGCAGCTTAGTATCTAGCGGGAGTTACGAGCAGTACTTC.

CDR3 residues: CATSRSLLAVGSGELFF. The CDR3 DNA is TGTGCCACCAGCAGGTCCTTACTAGCGGTCGGCTCCGGGGAGCTGTTTTTT. The chain combines TRBV15 with TRBJ2-2, with 8 positions matching TRBD2. The CDR3 loop spans 17 amino acids. Germline lookup yields CDR1 LNHNV and CDR2 YYDKDF (reference sequence). Trimming took 3 bases from V and 6 from J; bases not matched to a gene: 12.

The rearrangement joins TRBV2 to TRBJ2-2; 8 positions agree with TRBD1. The CDR3 sequence is 14 residues long. Germline CDR1 SNHLY, CDR2 FYNNEI. J lost 6 bases, V lost 6 bases, and 6 bases had no gene match. CDR3 in DNA: TGTGCCAGCAGGGACAGGGTTGGGGCCGGGGAGCTGTTTTTT. It translates to CASRDRVGAGELFF.

The gene calls are TRBV27 and TRBJ2-7; 9 nucleotides agree with TRBD2. The V gene's germline CDR1 is MNHEY and CDR2 SMNVEV (reference sequence). The J segment lost 5 bases and the V segment lost 6 bases, leaving 8 bases of the junction unmatched. The CDR3 has 14 residues. The CDR3 reads CASSDGTSKDEQYF. CDR3 nucleotides: TGTGCCAGCAGCGACGGGACTAGCAAGGACGAGCAGTACTTC.

This clone has only a few counts. The genes are TRBV7-2 and TRBJ2-3; D gene ambiguous. The CDR3 runs 14 residues. Germline loops: CDR1 SGHTA, CDR2 FQGNSA. V was trimmed by 7 bases and J by 4 bases, leaving 15 bases between them. This chain's CDR3 is CASTLPNSADTQYF. DNA of the CDR3: TGTGCCAGCACCCTACCCAACTCGGCAGATACGCAGTATTTT.

This rearrangement joins TRBV5-4 to TRBJ2-1; D is unclear. The CDR3 loop spans 15 amino acids. The germline V gene encodes CDR1 SGHNT and CDR2 YYREEE (reference sequence). The V end lost 0 bases, the J end lost 1 base, and 8 bases lay between the germline ends. The DNA for the CDR3 is TGTGCCAGCAGCTTGGGTCGCTTTTCCTACAATGAGCAGTTCTTC. Translating it yields CASSLGRFSYNEQFF.

The CDR3 sequence is CASSFGRLKPRNIQYF. DNA of the CDR3: TGTGCCAGCAGCTTCGGTAGGCTCAAGCCTCGAAACATTCAGTACTTC. The V call is TRBV5-6, the J call TRBJ2-4; D is uncertain. From germline, CDR1 is SGHDT and CDR2 YYEEEE. V shed 2 bases and J shed 6 bases, with 18 bases lying between them. The CDR3 runs to 16 residues.

The chain joins TRBV10-1 to TRBJ2-7, with D maybe TRBD2 (5 bases). The CDR3 length is 13 residues. CDR1 and CDR2 from the germline V gene are WNHNN and SYGVQD (reference sequence). Trimming took 6 bases from V and 7 from J, leaving 16 bases between them. Written as DNA, the CDR3 is TGCGCCAGCAGGGAATCGGGAACGGGTGAGCAGTACTTC. It is translated as CASRESGTGEQYF.

In its sample, this clone was seen a few times. The chain's CDR3 is CASSEGGSETDTQYF. For the CDR3, the DNA is TGTGCCAGCAGTGAAGGGGGTTCGGAGACAGATACGCAGTATTTT. This chain uses TRBV6-1 with TRBJ2-3; D is unresolved. Germline V gene lookup returns CDR1 MNHNS and CDR2 SASEGT. There are 15 residues in the CDR3. The V end was cut by 1 base, the J end by 3 bases, with 11 bases between.

Regarding this clone: A far larger clone differs by one base, so this is likely a read error. The conserved phenylalanine or tryptophan normally closing the CDR3 is absent here, so this likely arose from a read error. The chain carries TRBV28 and TRBJ1-1; 10 bases agree with TRBD1. Germline loops: CDR1 MDHEN, CDR2 SYDVKM. The trim removed 2 bases at V and 6 bases at J, leaving 6 bases unmatched. This CDR3 contains 15 residues. The CDR3 reads CASSLQDRGFPEAFL. CDR3 nucleotide sequence: TGTGCCAGCAGTTTACAGGACAGGGGGTTTCCTGAAGCTTTCCTT.

A few counts support this clone. J is TRBJ1-2 and V is TRBV19; no firm D call. CDR3 length: 15 residues. CDR1 and CDR2 (germline): LNHDA, SQIVND (reference sequence). Deletions cut 3 bases from V and 6 bases from J, with 17 bases between. CDR3 loop: CASSIAEGSSHGYTF. The CDR3 DNA reads as TGTGCCAGTAGTATCGCGGAGGGCTCGTCTCATGGCTACACCTTC.

The V and J genes are TRBV18 and TRBJ2-2; no clear D. The germline V gene has CDR1 KGHSH and CDR2 LQKENI. V dropped 1 base and J dropped 4 bases, with 13 bases sitting between them. The CDR3 covers 16 residues. CDR3 coding DNA: TGTGCCAGCTCACCACGGAACGTGGGTGGCACCGGGGAGCTGTTTTTT. It encodes CASSPRNVGGTGELFF.

The genes are TRBV9 and TRBJ2-3, with 12 bases that match TRBD1. Per germline, CDR1 SGDLS and CDR2 YYNGEE. Trimming cost V 0 bases and J 6 bases; bases outside gene matches: 5. This CDR3 spans 16 amino acids. In nucleotides, the CDR3 is TGTGCCAGCAGCGTAGAAGGGACAGGGGGCAGGGATACGCAGTATTTT. Its translation is CASSVEGTGGRDTQYF.

This chain links TRBV6-1 with TRBJ1-4; D is perhaps TRBD1 (5 bases). Trimming cost V 6 bases and J 0 bases, with 11 bases left between them. The CDR3 sequence is 15 residues long. Germline loops: CDR1 MNHNS, CDR2 SASEGT. The CDR3 bases are TGTGCCAGCAGGCGACAGATTGCAACTAATGAAAAACTGTTTTTT. Translated: CASRRQIATNEKLFF.

The chain carries TRBV10-3 and TRBJ2-2; 9 positions agree with TRBD2. The CDR3 consists of 15 residues. CDR1 and CDR2 from the germline V gene are ENHRY and SYGVKD. With 7 bases clipped from V and 1 base from J, the junction kept 4 bases outside the gene matches. CDR3 bases: TGTGCCATCAAAGCGGGAGGACTGAACACCGGGGAGCTGTTTTTT. The encoded protein is CAIKAGGLNTGELFF.

The sample holds one count of this clone. The chain recombines TRBV14 with TRBJ2-7; D is uncertain. The ends were cut back, 5 bases at V and 0 bases at J, with 5 bases in the middle. In germline, CDR1 is SGHDN, CDR2 FVKESK. This CDR3 is 12 amino acids long. The CDR3 DNA reads TGTGCCAGCAGCTATAGCTCCTACGAGCAGTACTTC. It codes for CASSYSSYEQYF.

This clone was counted once. This rearrangement joins TRBV7-9 to TRBJ2-7, with 10 bases matching TRBD1. Germline values: CDR1 SEHNR, CDR2 FQNEAQ (reference sequence). The CDR3 spans 15 residues. Unmatched junction bases numbered 4, after V lost 5 bases and J lost 0 bases. The chain's CDR3 is CASSKTGGGSYEQYF. The CDR3 DNA sequence: TGTGCCAGCAGCAAGACAGGGGGCGGCTCCTACGAGCAGTACTTC.

The chain has TRBV30 and TRBJ1-6, with no clear D. CDR1 is GTSNPN and CDR2 is SVGIG in the germline V gene (reference sequence). V was shortened by 0 bases and J by 10 bases, with 10 bases between the two germline ends. The CDR3 consists of 13 residues. The CDR3, as DNA: TGTGCCTGGAGTGTGGCAGTACCATCACCCCTCCACTTT. Residues: CAWSVAVPSPLHF.

J is TRBJ2-1 and V is TRBV15; 15 positions match TRBD2. The V segment lost 2 bases and the J segment 8 bases; nucleotides outside the gene matches: 4. The CDR3 is 16 residues long. Germline V lookup: CDR1 LNHNV, CDR2 YYDKDF (reference sequence). The CDR3 here is CATSRSWTSGGDEQFF. The CDR3 DNA reads TGTGCCACCAGCAGATCCTGGACTAGCGGGGGGGATGAGCAGTTCTTC.

The V and J genes are TRBV10-3 and TRBJ2-5; the D call may be TRBD1 or TRBD2 (5 bases each). This CDR3 region has 12 residues. V was trimmed by 2 bases and J by 7 bases, leaving 8 bases between them. Germline lookup yields CDR1 ENHRY and CDR2 SYGVKD. CDR3 DNA: TGTGCCATCAGTGAGCTGGGGACGACCCAGTACTTC. Translation gives CAISELGTTQYF.

The V and J genes are TRBV7-2 and TRBJ2-3; D possibly uses TRBD1 or TRBD2 (5 bases each). The germline CDR1 and CDR2 sequences are SGHTA and FQGNSA. With 1 base removed from V and 4 bases from J, the gap between germline ends came to 12 bases. The CDR3 is 15 residues long. Written as DNA, the CDR3 is TGTGCCAGCAGCTTAGAGGGGTTTAGCGCAGATACGCAGTATTTT. Translated: CASSLEGFSADTQYF.

The gene calls are TRBV6-5 and TRBJ2-3; 7 positions match TRBD2. Unmatched junction bases numbered 5, after V lost 6 bases and J lost 5 bases. Per the germline V gene, CDR1 is MNHEY and CDR2 is SVGAGI. The CDR3 runs 13 residues. The CDR3 protein is CASSPREKDTQYF. CDR3 DNA sequence: TGTGCCAGCAGCCCGCGGGAGAAAGATACGCAGTATTTT.